These 21 T cell receptor beta chains share one sample of origin, sequenced in a study of blood T cell repertoires in COVID-19. Sequencing was performed with immunoSEQ multiplex PCR; in TCRdb, only in-frame clones are kept and a portion is missing. The top ten hold nearly 6.5% of the sample, which has about 90,000 clones, around 92% seen once. Sequenced material: peripheral blood. The receptors here all came from a woman aged 55-70 years with active COVID-19.

This chain uses TRBV19 with TRBJ1-1, with D maybe TRBD1 (5 bases). This CDR3 is built from 16 residues. The germline V and J ends were trimmed by 3 bases and 1 base, with 15 bases remaining between them. In germline, CDR1 is LNHDA, CDR2 SQIVND (reference sequence). The DNA of the CDR3 is TGTGCCAGTAGTATGATCCAGGGAGCGGGGAACACTGAAGCTTTCTTT. Translating it yields CASSMIQGAGNTEAFF.

The chain joins TRBV9 to TRBJ1-4, with D possibly TRBD1 on 5 matching bases. Germline-derived CDR1 and CDR2 are SGDLS and YYNGEE. The CDR3 has 14 amino acids. V lost 3 bases and J 8 bases, leaving 14 bases between the germline ends. CDR3 DNA: TGTGCCAGCAGCGGGACACTCGGAGGGGAAAAACTGTTTTTT. Protein sequence: CASSGTLGGEKLFF.

The chain recombines TRBV30 with TRBJ2-1, with TRBD2 identical over 7 bases. The trim removed 3 bases at V and 1 base at J, leaving 12 bases unmatched. Germline CDR1 reads GTSNPN; CDR2 reads SVGIG (reference sequence). The CDR3 totals 17 residues. DNA of the CDR3: TGTGCCTGGAGCCCTCGGGGGTTAGCGGGTTCCTACAATGAGCAGTTCTTC. Translated: CAWSPRGLAGSYNEQFF.

The chain uses TRBV11-2 and TRBJ1-1; 7 bases are shared with TRBD1. Trimming removed 5 bases from V and 0 bases from J; junction bases left unmatched: 6. From germline, CDR1 is SGHAT and CDR2 FQNNGV. The CDR3 spans 15 residues. The CDR3 reads CASSPGQIMNTEAFF. The CDR3 nucleotides are TGTGCCAGCAGCCCGGGACAGATCATGAACACTGAAGCTTTCTTT.

The CDR3 coding sequence is TGTGCCAGCAGCTTGGCGGGGGGCAGACCTGAAGCTTTCTTT. Translating it yields CASSLAGGRPEAFF. This rearrangement joins TRBV5-8 to TRBJ1-1; maybe TRBD1 (6 bases). CDR1 and CDR2 (germline): SGHTS, YDEGEE. There are 14 residues in the CDR3. The V gene lost 0 bases and the J gene lost 6 bases, with 12 bases spanning the gap.

J is TRBJ2-7 and V is TRBV28; 9 nucleotides agree with TRBD1. Looked up from germline, CDR1 is MDHEN and CDR2 is SYDVKM. The CDR3 is made up of 15 amino acids. V lost 5 bases to trimming and J lost 6 bases; unmatched junction nucleotides: 11. CDR3 loop: CASSPPPDRGGEQYF. In nucleotides, the CDR3 is TGTGCCAGCAGTCCCCCGCCGGACAGGGGCGGCGAGCAGTACTTC. Using reference TRBV28 and TRBJ2-7 for the parts outside the CDR3, the full variable domain is DVKVTQSSRYLVKRTGEKVFLECVQDMDHENMFWYRQDPGLGLRLIYFSYDVKMKEKGDIPEGYSVSREKKERFSLILESASTNQTSMYLCASSPPPDRGGEQYFGPGTRLTVT.

V usage is TRBV4-3 and J usage is TRBJ1-1; TRBD1 matches at 8 bases. The CDR3 sequence is 16 residues long. The germline V gene has CDR1 LGHNA and CDR2 YSLEER. V was pared by 1 base and J by 5 bases, with 9 bases of the junction left unmatched. The CDR3 region has the DNA TGCGCCAGCAGCCAAGCCCTAGGACAGGGAAGGACTGAAGCTTTCTTT. Translation gives CASSQALGQGRTEAFF.

The rearrangement uses TRBV4-2 and TRBJ2-1; possible D gene TRBD2, 5 bases. The CDR3 is 15 residues long. CDR1 is LGHNA and CDR2 is YNFKEQ in the germline V gene. With 4 bases removed from V and 7 bases from J, the gap between germline ends came to 17 bases. The CDR3 loop is CASSPRKPGENEQFF. As DNA, the CDR3 is TGTGCCAGCAGCCCCCGGAAGCCCGGGGAGAATGAGCAGTTCTTC.

V usage is TRBV6-1 and J usage is TRBJ1-4, with a weak D call TRBD1 (5 bases). CDR1 and CDR2 (germline): MNHNS, SASEGT. V gave up 3 bases and J gave up 5 bases, with 19 bases separating them. The CDR3 extends over 17 amino acids. DNA for the CDR3: TGTGCCAGCAGTGAGTGGGGTCGCGGGACGGAGAATGAAAAACTGTTTTTT. Protein sequence: CASSEWGRGTENEKLFF.

This clone appeared a single time. This chain uses TRBV5-4 with TRBJ1-2, with a possible D match to TRBD1 (6 bases). Per the germline V gene, CDR1 is SGHNT and CDR2 is YYREEE (reference sequence). V dropped 4 bases and J dropped 5 bases, with 18 bases sitting between them. The CDR3 has 15 residues. The CDR3 region is CASSRTFTGQYGYTF. As DNA, the CDR3 is TGTGCCAGCAGCCGGACTTTCACAGGGCAGTATGGCTACACCTTC. Supplemented by reference TRBV5-4 and TRBJ1-2, the full variable domain reads ETGVTQSPTHLIKTRGQQVTLRCSSQSGHNTVSWYQQALGQGPQFIFQYYREEENGRGNFPPRFSGLQFPNYSSELNVNALELDDSALYLCASSRTFTGQYGYTFGSGTRLTVV.

The V gene is TRBV29-1, the J gene TRBJ2-5, with 12 nucleotides matching TRBD2. The junction had 8 bases not matched to a gene; V was cut back by 4 bases and J by 5 bases. CDR3 length: 15 amino acids. Germline assignment: CDR1 SQVTM and CDR2 ANQGSEA. CDR3 protein: CSVGLAGGPGETQYF. DNA of the CDR3: TGCAGCGTTGGGCTAGCGGGAGGGCCGGGGGAGACCCAGTACTTC. Variable domain in full (rest from reference TRBV29-1 and TRBJ2-5): SAVISQKPSRDICQRGTSLTIQCQVDSQVTMMFWYRQQPGQSLTLIATANQGSEATYESGFVIDKFPISRPNLTFSTLTVSNMSPEDSSIYLCSVGLAGGPGETQYFGPGTRLLVL.

The genes are TRBV28 and TRBJ1-1; 8 nucleotides agree with TRBD1. CDR1 MDHEN and CDR2 SYDVKM come from the germline V gene. V lost 5 bases, J lost 8 bases, and 4 bases stayed unmatched. The CDR3 is 12 residues long. This chain's CDR3 is CASSPRDREAFF. The CDR3 DNA reads TGTGCCAGCAGTCCCCGGGACAGGGAAGCTTTCTTT. Together with reference TRBV28 and TRBJ1-1, the CDR3 gives the full variable domain: DVKVTQSSRYLVKRTGEKVFLECVQDMDHENMFWYRQDPGLGLRLIYFSYDVKMKEKGDIPEGYSVSREKKERFSLILESASTNQTSMYLCASSPRDREAFFGQGTRLTVV.

The chain carries TRBV4-3 and TRBJ2-4, with a tentative D call TRBD1 (6 bases). In germline, CDR1 is LGHNA, CDR2 YSLEER. V was trimmed by 0 bases and J by 0 bases, leaving 15 bases between them. The CDR3 loop spans 18 amino acids. CDR3 sequence reads: CASSQEWGRSLAKNIQYF. For the CDR3, the DNA is TGCGCCAGCAGCCAAGAATGGGGGCGGAGTCTAGCCAAAAACATTCAGTACTTC.

V usage is TRBV5-5 and J usage is TRBJ2-1; maybe TRBD1 (5 bases). The CDR3 loop spans 15 amino acids. Germline lookup yields CDR1 SGHKS and CDR2 YYEKEE (reference sequence). The germline V and J ends were trimmed by 0 bases and 4 bases, with 11 bases remaining between them. The CDR3 here is CASSLGGSKYNEQFF. CDR3 in DNA: TGTGCCAGCAGCTTGGGGGGCAGCAAGTACAATGAGCAGTTCTTC.

V is TRBV15 and J is TRBJ1-2; no definite D call. The CDR3 consists of 15 residues. CDR1 is LNHNV, CDR2 YYDKDF, per germline (reference sequence). V lost 2 bases and J 2 bases, leaving 12 bases between the germline ends. CDR3 nucleotide sequence: TGTGCCACCAGCAGAAGCGTCGGCATGAACTATGGCTACACCTTC. Its protein is CATSRSVGMNYGYTF.

CDR3 coding DNA: TGTGCCAGCAGCTTCGGACGCGTCAGGGGTAGTAGGACAGATACGCAGTATTTT. Its protein is CASSFGRVRGSRTDTQYF. The rearrangement uses TRBV5-6 and TRBJ2-3, with a tentative D call TRBD1 (6 bases). This CDR3 is 18 amino acids long. Germline V gene lookup returns CDR1 SGHDT and CDR2 YYEEEE. Trimming took 2 bases from V and 3 from J, leaving 22 bases between them.

The V gene is TRBV3-1 (or the pseudogene TRBV3-2), the J gene TRBJ2-2; D is unclear. The CDR3 loop spans 15 amino acids. The germline V gene has CDR1 LGHDT and CDR2 YNNKEL (reference sequence). V lost 1 base, J lost 4 bases, and 10 bases lay in between. This CDR3 is CASSQGVSITGELFF. As DNA, the CDR3 is TGTGCCAGCAGCCAAGGCGTTTCAATCACCGGGGAGCTGTTTTTT.

As concerns this clone: Additional DNA sequences in this sample encode the identical CDR3. The gene calls are TRBV12-3 or TRBV12-4 and TRBJ2-6; D unclear. V shed 7 bases and J shed 0 bases, with 4 bases lying between them. This CDR3 spans 13 amino acids. DNA of the CDR3: TGTGCCAGCACCGTCTCTGGGGCCAACGTCCTGACTTTC. The encoded protein is CASTVSGANVLTF.

The chain uses TRBV9 and TRBJ1-2; D possibly corresponds to TRBD1 (5 bases). With 0 bases removed from V and 8 bases from J, the gap between germline ends came to 14 bases. Germline CDR1 reads SGDLS; CDR2 reads YYNGEE. CDR3 length: 14 amino acids. CDR3: CASSVGQGSGGYTF. The CDR3 bases are TGTGCCAGCAGCGTAGGGCAGGGATCCGGCGGCTACACCTTC.

This chain uses TRBV6-5 with TRBJ2-2; the D is unclear. Deletions cut 2 bases from V and 1 base from J, with 8 bases between. The germline gives CDR1 MNHEY, CDR2 SVGAGI. The CDR3 runs 15 residues. The CDR3 DNA reads as TGTGCCAGCAGTTACGGGCTCTGGAACACCGGGGAGCTGTTTTTT. Amino acids: CASSYGLWNTGELFF.

The CDR3 here is CAWSANSGNTIYF. The CDR3 coding sequence is TGTGCCTGGAGTGCCAACTCTGGAAACACCATATATTTT. This chain connects TRBV30 to TRBJ1-3; D gene unclear. The germline CDR1 and CDR2 sequences are GTSNPN and SVGIG (reference sequence). The CDR3 extends over 13 amino acids. V was pared by 1 base and J by 0 bases, with 4 bases between.